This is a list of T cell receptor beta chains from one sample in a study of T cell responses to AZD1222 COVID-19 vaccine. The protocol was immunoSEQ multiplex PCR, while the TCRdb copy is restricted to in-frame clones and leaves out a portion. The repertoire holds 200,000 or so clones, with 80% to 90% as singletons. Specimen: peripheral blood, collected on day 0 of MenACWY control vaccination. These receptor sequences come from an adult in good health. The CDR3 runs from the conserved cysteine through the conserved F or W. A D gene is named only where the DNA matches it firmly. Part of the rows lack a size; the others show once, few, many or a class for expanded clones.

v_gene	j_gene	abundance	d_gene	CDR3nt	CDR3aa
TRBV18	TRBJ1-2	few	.	TGTGCCAGCTCACCCCTGCCCGCGACAAAGGGGGACGGTTATGGCTACACCTTC	CASSPLPATKGDGYGYTF
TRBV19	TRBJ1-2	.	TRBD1	TGTGCCAGTAGCACAGACAGGGGCCTTAACTATGGCTACACCTTC	CASSTDRGLNYGYTF
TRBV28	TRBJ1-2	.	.	TGTGCCACCAGAGGAGGGGGGCCGGTCTATGGCTACACCTTC	CATRGGGPVYGYTF
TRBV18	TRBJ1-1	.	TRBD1	TGTGCCAGCTCACCTCAGGACAGGGTTGCTTTCTTT	CASSPQDRVAFF
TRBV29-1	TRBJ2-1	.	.	TGCAGCGTTGAACGGGAGACCCCCAATGAGCAGTTCTTC	CSVERETPNEQFF
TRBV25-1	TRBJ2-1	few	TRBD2	TGTGCCAGCAGTGGGATAGCGGGAGGAGCATACAATGAGCAGTTCTTC	CASSGIAGGAYNEQFF
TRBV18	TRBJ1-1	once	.	TGTGCCAGCAGCGACTCGCCGAACACTGAAGCTTTCTTT	CASSDSPNTEAFF
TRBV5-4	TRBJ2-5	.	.	TGTGCCAGCAGCTTGACCAATGAAGAGACCCAGTACTTC	CASSLTNEETQYF
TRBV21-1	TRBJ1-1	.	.	TGTGCCAGCAGACCACAGGTGAACACTGAAGCTTTCTTT	CASRPQVNTEAFF
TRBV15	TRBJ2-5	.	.	TGTGCCACCAGCAGAGAGAGGGCAGGAGGGCCCGGTGGGACCCAGTACTTC	CATSRERAGGPGGTQYF
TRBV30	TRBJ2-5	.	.	TGTGCCTGGACCCTCGGTAGCGGAGGGAGGGAGACCCAGTACTTC	CAWTLGSGGRETQYF
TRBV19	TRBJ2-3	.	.	TGTGCCAGTAGCCCCAGGGGCACAGATACGCAGTATTTT	CASSPRGTDTQYF
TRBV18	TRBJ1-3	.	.	TGTGCCAGCTCACCAAGGAAGGGACCGAGCTCTGGAAACACCATATATTTT	CASSPRKGPSSGNTIYF
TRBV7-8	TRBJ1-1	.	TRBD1	TGTGCCAGCAGCCACCGAGGGACAGGGGGCGGCTCTTTCTTT	CASSHRGTGGGSFF
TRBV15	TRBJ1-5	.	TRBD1	TGTGCCACCAGCAGGACGACAGGGCCCCAGCCCCAGCATTTT	CATSRTTGPQPQHF
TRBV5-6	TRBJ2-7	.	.	TGTGCCAGCAACCAACGGCGGCAGGGAATCTACGAGCAGTACTTC	CASNQRRQGIYEQYF
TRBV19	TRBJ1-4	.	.	TGTGCCAGTAGTCGCCGGGGGATGGGTGAAAAACTGTTTTTT	CASSRRGMGEKLFF
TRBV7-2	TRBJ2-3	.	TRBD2	TGTGCCAGCAGCTTAGCAGCGGGGGGAAGCACAGATACGCAGTATTTT	CASSLAAGGSTDTQYF
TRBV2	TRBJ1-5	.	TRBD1	TGTGCCAGCGGCCGACGACAGGGTAGCAATCAGCCCCAGCATTTT	CASGRRQGSNQPQHF
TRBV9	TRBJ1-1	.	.	TGTGCCAGCAGCGCTAGCGGGCAGGTTGAAGCTTTCTTT	CASSASGQVEAFF
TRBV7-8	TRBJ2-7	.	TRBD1	TGTGCCAGCAGTTCACTATCGGTGCGTGGACAGGGGGTTTTCTACGAGCAGTACTTC	CASSSLSVRGQGVFYEQYF
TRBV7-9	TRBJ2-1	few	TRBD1	TGTGCCAGCAGCTTAGTGGGGACAGGGGTGGTCGATGAGCAGTTCTTC	CASSLVGTGVVDEQFF
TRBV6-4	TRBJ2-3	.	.	TGTGCCAGCAGTGACGGGATGGAGGGATCCACAGATACGCAGTATTTT	CASSDGMEGSTDTQYF
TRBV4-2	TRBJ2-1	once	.	TGTGCCAGCAGCCAAGAGCCGGAGGGCCAGGAGCAGTTCTTC	CASSQEPEGQEQFF
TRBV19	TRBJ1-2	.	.	TGTGCCAGTAGTAACAGGGTACATGGCTACACCTTC	CASSNRVHGYTF
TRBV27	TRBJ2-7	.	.	TGTGCCAGCAGTTTATCACAGTCAGGTTTCTACGAGCAGTACTTC	CASSLSQSGFYEQYF
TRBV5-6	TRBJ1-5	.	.	TGTGCCAGCAGCTTGGGGGCCCTTAGCAATCAGCCCCAGCATTTT	CASSLGALSNQPQHF
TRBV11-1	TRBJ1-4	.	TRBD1	TGTGCCAGCAGCCGCCCCCGACAGGGGACTAATGAAAAACTGTTTTTT	CASSRPRQGTNEKLFF
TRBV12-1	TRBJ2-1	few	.	TGTGCCAGCCGACCGGGCGGGGAGGCCAACAATGAGCAGTTCTTC	CASRPGGEANNEQFF
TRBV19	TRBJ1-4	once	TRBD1	TGTGCCAGTAGACACCGACAGGGGGCTTATGGTGAAAAACTGTTTTTT	CASRHRQGAYGEKLFF
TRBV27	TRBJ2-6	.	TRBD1	TGTGCCAGCACTATGGCAGGGGGCTTCTCTGGGGCCAACGTCCTGACTTTC	CASTMAGGFSGANVLTF
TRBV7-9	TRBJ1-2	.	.	TGTGCCAGCAGCTTAGTCGGTACGCCGGGCTACACCTTC	CASSLVGTPGYTF
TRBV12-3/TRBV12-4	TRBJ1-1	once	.	TGTGCCAGCAGAGACTCCAGGGGATTAGAAGCTTTCTTT	CASRDSRGLEAFF
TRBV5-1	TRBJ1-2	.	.	TGCGCCAGCAGCTTGGCCGGGTATGGCTACACCTTC	CASSLAGYGYTF
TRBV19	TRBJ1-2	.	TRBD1	TGTGCCAGTAGTTACCACCCCAGGGGGGGTTATGGCTACACCTTC	CASSYHPRGGYGYTF
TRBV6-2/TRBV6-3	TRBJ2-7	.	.	TGTGCCAGCAGTTATCATCCCTACGAGCAGTACTTC	CASSYHPYEQYF
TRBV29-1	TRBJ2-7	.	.	TGCAGCGTTGAAACCCCAGGGGTACTTCGGGAGCAGTACTTC	CSVETPGVLREQYF
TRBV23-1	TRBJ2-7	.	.	TGCGCCAGCAGTCCGAAAAGGGACGAGCAGTACTTC	CASSPKRDEQYF
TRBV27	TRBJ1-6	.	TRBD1	TGTGCCAGCACCCCCGGGACAGTATCGTCACCCCTCCACTTT	CASTPGTVSSPLHF
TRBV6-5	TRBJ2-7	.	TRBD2	TGTGCCAGCAGGTTCTTGCCGGGAGGGGACGAGCAGTACTTC	CASRFLPGGDEQYF
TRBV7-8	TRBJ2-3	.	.	TGTGCCAGCAGCTTAGGGCCTAGTATGGGCGCAGATACGCAGTATTTT	CASSLGPSMGADTQYF
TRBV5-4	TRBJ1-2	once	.	TGTGCCAGCAGCTTGGTAGGAGGGGACCTCGACTACACCTTC	CASSLVGGDLDYTF
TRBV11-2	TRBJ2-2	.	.	TGTGCCAGCAGCTTATTCCTCTTTGAGGGAGCCGGGGAGCTGTTTTTT	CASSLFLFEGAGELFF
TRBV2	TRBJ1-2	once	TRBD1	TGTGCCAGCAGTACAGGGGGAGTGGATGGCTACACCTTC	CASSTGGVDGYTF
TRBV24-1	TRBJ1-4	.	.	TGTGCCACAGGGGCGGGTGAAAAACTGTTTTTT	CATGAGEKLFF
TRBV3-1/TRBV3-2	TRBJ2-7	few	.	TGTGCCAGCAGCCTTGGGGCGGCTTCTTCCTACGAGCAGTACTTC	CASSLGAASSYEQYF
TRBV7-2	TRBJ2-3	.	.	TGTGCCAGCAGCTTCGGACAGCACACAGATACGCAGTATTTT	CASSFGQHTDTQYF
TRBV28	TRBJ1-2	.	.	TGTGCCAGCAGTGTGGGGGCCCGCTATGGCTACACCTTC	CASSVGARYGYTF
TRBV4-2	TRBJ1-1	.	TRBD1	TGTGCCAGCAGCCACCCAGACAGGGGCACTGAAGCTTTCTTT	CASSHPDRGTEAFF
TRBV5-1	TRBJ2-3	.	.	TGCGCCAGCAGCTTGAGGGGGACATACACAGATACGCAGTATTTT	CASSLRGTYTDTQYF
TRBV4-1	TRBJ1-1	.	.	TGCGCCAGCAGCCAAGGGCAGACAGGACGGAACACTGAAGCTTTCTTT	CASSQGQTGRNTEAFF
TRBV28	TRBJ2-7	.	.	TGTGCCAGCAGTTTCTTTGGGACAATCCACGAGCAGTACTTC	CASSFFGTIHEQYF
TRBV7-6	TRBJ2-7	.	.	TGTGCCAGCAGCTTAGCTCCGGGGTACGAGCAGTACTTC	CASSLAPGYEQYF
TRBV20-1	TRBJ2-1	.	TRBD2	TGCAGTGCTAGTCCCGGGACTAGCGAGGCTGAGCAGTTCTTC	CSASPGTSEAEQFF
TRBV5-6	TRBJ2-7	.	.	TGTGCCAGCAGCTTAAACTCGTACTACGAGCAGTACTTC	CASSLNSYYEQYF